What follows are 6 T cell receptor beta chains derived from one specimen sequenced in a study of blood T cell repertoires in COVID-19. Method: immunoSEQ multiplex PCR; TCRdb's copy keeps in-frame clones and lacks some. The data contain around 330,000 clones, approximately 89% of them singletons. The specimen sequenced was peripheral blood. The receptors originated from a woman aged 30 to 39 with COVID-19, enrolled during active disease.

This sequence joins TRBV3-1 (or the pseudogene TRBV3-2) and TRBJ1-4; maybe TRBD1 (5 bases). The V and J ends lost 2 bases and 0 bases respectively, with 7 bases between them. Germline V gene lookup returns CDR1 LGHDT and CDR2 YNNKEL (reference sequence). This CDR3 has 15 residues. The CDR3 reads CASSQRQTTNEKLFF. The CDR3 bases are TGTGCCAGCAGCCAACGACAGACAACTAATGAAAAACTGTTTTTT.

This clone was seen just once. The J gene is TRBJ2-1, the V gene TRBV5-1; tentatively, D is TRBD2 (6 bases). The V gene lost 3 bases and the J gene lost 0 bases, with 16 bases spanning the gap. CDR1 is SGHRS and CDR2 is YFSETQ in the germline V gene. The CDR3 extends over 17 amino acids. CDR3 bases: TGCGCCAGCAGCTCAAACCTCGGGGGTTTCTCCTACAATGAGCAGTTCTTC. Encoded protein: CASSSNLGGFSYNEQFF.

V usage is TRBV7-3 and J usage is TRBJ2-3; D is perhaps TRBD2 (5 bases). V was pared by 0 bases and J by 4 bases, with 8 bases between. CDR1 SGHTA and CDR2 FQGTGA come from the germline V gene. The CDR3 is 14 amino acids. This chain's CDR3 is CASSLTRASDTQYF. The CDR3 DNA sequence: TGTGCCAGCAGCTTAACGAGGGCCTCAGATACGCAGTATTTT.

The rearrangement joins TRBV7-2 to TRBJ2-5, with 14 positions matching TRBD2. V lost 5 bases and J lost 5; bases outside the gene matches: 7. Germline CDR1 reads SGHTA; CDR2 reads FQGNSA. The CDR3 runs 16 residues. Here the CDR3 reads CASSKTSGGAYETQYF. DNA for the CDR3: TGTGCCAGCAGCAAGACTAGCGGGGGGGCCTATGAGACCCAGTACTTC.

This clone was picked up one time. This chain links TRBV11-1 with TRBJ2-1; TRBD1 matches at 9 bases. Germline-derived CDR1 and CDR2 are SGHAT and FQDESV (reference sequence). The CDR3 sequence is 15 residues long. The ends lost 5 bases at V and 3 bases at J; junction bases unmatched: 5. The CDR3 nucleotides are TGTGCCAGCAGCCCGGGACAGGGAATCTACAATGAGCAGTTCTTC. It codes for CASSPGQGIYNEQFF.

CDR3 sequence: CASSTSIQGADGYTF. In nucleotides, the CDR3 is TGTGCCAGTAGTACGTCGATACAGGGGGCGGATGGCTACACCTTC. V and J are TRBV19 and TRBJ1-2; TRBD1 aligns across 9 bases. The ends lost 4 bases at V and 6 bases at J; junction bases unmatched: 9. The length of the CDR3 is 15 residues. The germline CDR1 and CDR2 sequences are LNHDA and SQIVND (reference sequence).